This T cell receptor (beta chain) was sequenced in a study of shared clonotypes between healthy human individuals. At the level of the study: A couple of female and three male donors aged 18 to 49 were enrolled. CD4 naive cells filled three plates per donor, CD4 memory three, CD8 naive two and CD8 memory one.

In the case of this clone: An end of the junction differs from the germline gene, which may be a read error.

Naive CD8 cells lacked CD45RO and underwent positive selection for CCR7, leaving out terminally differentiated effector memory CD45RA+ cells. The donors, all of them Caucasian adults, lived in Nashville, Tennessee. Per the original data handling: Without quality scores, immunoSEQ junctional reads could not be filtered like full-length reads. The assay was immunoSEQ multiplex PCR, and TCRdb's table has in-frame clones only and misses some. V and J calls and clone size are copied from that table; D and trimming were computed from the DNA. Of about 2.1 million clones detected, around 93% appear once; the ten largest clones hold more than 1.5%. The TCR was taken from a man between 18 and 35 years old in good health. Some clones in this sample may be carry-over from other donors' samples. The sample comprised naive CD8+ T cells from PBMCs.

CDR3 DNA: TGTGTCAGCAGCTTCCCAGGGGCCGGGGAGCTGTTTTTT. Translation gives CVSSFPGAGELFF. The chain recombines TRBV11-3 with TRBJ2-2; TRBD1 might be the D (6 bases). There are 13 residues in the CDR3. Germline CDR1 is SGHNT and CDR2 is YENEEA.